The T cell receptor beta chain under discussion was sequenced for a study of blood T cells in healthy people across ages. This CDR3 has 13 residues. CDR1 SQVTM and CDR2 ANQGSEA come from the germline V gene. A second 7 to 11 cycle PCR used barcoded and J-beta primers. TCRdb reanalysed the 5' RACE reads using MiXCR and keeps one entry per CDR3 protein. The table lists some 760,000 distinct CDR3 sequences, around 25% of them singletons. The sample also formed part of further work on T cells of mothers and their children.

The chain couples TRBV29-1 to TRBJ2-5, with D perhaps given as TRBD1 or TRBD2 (5 bases each). The DNA end favors TRBJ2-7, so the J call may be wrong. The sequencing sample was made of blood. This clonotype was obtained from a boy under 18 in good health. CDR3 residues: CSVVGDGSYEQYF. The CDR3 DNA reads TGCAGCGTTGTTGGGGACGGCTCCTACGAGCAGTACTTC.